This record covers a single TCR beta chain. Its antigen is currently unknown. Other nucleotide sequences from this sample produce the same CDR3. The junction had 2 bases not matched to a gene; V was cut back by 0 bases and J by 3 bases. The CDR3 is 14 amino acids. Germline loops: CDR1 SGHRS, CDR2 YFSETQ. The study ran the assay at deep level. TCRdb keeps only in-frame clones here, not all; method: immunoSEQ multiplex PCR. The sample has about 2.4 million clones, 90% to 95% seen once. These data belong to a study of shared clonotypes between healthy human individuals. Study at large: Plates per donor: three CD4 naive, three CD4 memory, two CD8 naive, one CD8 memory. General study points: The sharing of 4.5% to 5.5% of naive CD4 clonotypes was seen across a handful of donors.

The V call is TRBV5-1, the J call TRBJ2-7; 8 bases agree with TRBD1. The clonotype originates from a man between 18 and 29 years old in good health. The sample was naive CD4+ T cells sorted from blood. Subset: CD45RA+ positively selected. The CDR3 nucleotides read TGCGCCAGCAGCTTGGGTGGACAGGGCTACGAGCAGTACTTC. Protein sequence: CASSLGGQGYEQYF.